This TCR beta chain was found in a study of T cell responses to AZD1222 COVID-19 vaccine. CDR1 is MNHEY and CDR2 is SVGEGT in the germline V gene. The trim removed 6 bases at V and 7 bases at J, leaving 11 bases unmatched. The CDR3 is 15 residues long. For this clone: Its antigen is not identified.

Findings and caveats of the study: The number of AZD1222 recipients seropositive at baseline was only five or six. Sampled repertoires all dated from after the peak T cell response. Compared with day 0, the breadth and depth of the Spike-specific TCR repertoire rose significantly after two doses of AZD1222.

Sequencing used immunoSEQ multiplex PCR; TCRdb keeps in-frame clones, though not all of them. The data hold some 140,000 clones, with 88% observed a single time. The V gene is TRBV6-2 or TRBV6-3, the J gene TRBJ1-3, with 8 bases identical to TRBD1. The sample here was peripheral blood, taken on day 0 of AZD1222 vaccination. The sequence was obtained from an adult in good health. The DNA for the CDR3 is TGTGCCAGCAGCGCGGGGCAGGGGGCGTCGAACACCATATATTTT. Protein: CASSAGQGASNTIYF.